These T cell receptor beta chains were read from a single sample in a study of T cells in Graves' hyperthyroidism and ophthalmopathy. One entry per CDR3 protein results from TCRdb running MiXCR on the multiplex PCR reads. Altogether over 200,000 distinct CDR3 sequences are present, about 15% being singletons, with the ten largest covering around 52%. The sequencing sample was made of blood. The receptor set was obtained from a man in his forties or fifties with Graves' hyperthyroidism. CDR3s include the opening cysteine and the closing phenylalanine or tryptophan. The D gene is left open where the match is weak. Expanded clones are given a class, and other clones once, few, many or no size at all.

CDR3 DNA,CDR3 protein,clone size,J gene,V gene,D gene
TGTGCCAGCAGTTCGACCGGGACAGGGGATTACGAGCAGTACTTC,CASSSTGTGDYEQYF,many,TRBJ2-7,TRBV27,TRBD1
TGTGCCAGCAGTCTAGCGGGAGACTACAATGAGCAGTTCTTC,CASSLAGDYNEQFF,many,TRBJ2-1,TRBV28,TRBD2
TGCGCCAGCAGCTTGGCAGGGTTTTCACCCCTCCACTTT,CASSLAGFSPLHF,many,TRBJ1-6,TRBV5-1,.
TGTGCCAGCAGCTTAGGGATCCTAGCGGGGTACGAGCAGTACTTC,CASSLGILAGYEQYF,many,TRBJ2-7,TRBV7-9,TRBD2
TGTGCCAGCAGCTTAAATAGGGGGGCGTGGGGGGCCAACGTCCTGACTTTC,CASSLNRGAWGANVLTF,.,TRBJ2-6,TRBV7-9,.
TGTGCCAGCAGCTTAACCGACAGGGGCTATGGCTACACCTTC,CASSLTDRGYGYTF,.,TRBJ1-2,TRBV7-9,TRBD1
TGTGCCAGCAGCTTAGGGTGGAGGCAGGGGAAACTTTACGAGCAGTACTTC,CASSLGWRQGKLYEQYF,few,TRBJ2-7,TRBV7-8,.
TGCAGTGCTAGAGACCCCAAGCGGGCCAGACCCTACGAGCAGTACTTC,CSARDPKRARPYEQYF,many,TRBJ2-7,TRBV20-1,.
TGTGCCAGCACCACGTCGCGGGAGGTGGGGAATGAGCAGTTCTTC,CASTTSREVGNEQFF,.,TRBJ2-1,TRBV28,TRBD2
TGTGCCAGCAGTGAAGTCTACGCGACCGAGCAGTACTTC,CASSEVYATEQYF,few,TRBJ2-7,TRBV6-1,.
TGCGCCAGCAGCCCCTCCGGTGGGCAGGCCGAAAAACTGTTTTTT,CASSPSGGQAEKLFF,.,TRBJ1-4,TRBV5-1,.
TGTGCCAGCTCCCCGGCTGGCGCAGATACGCAGTATTTT,CASSPAGADTQYF,many,TRBJ2-3,TRBV18,.
TGTGCCAGCAGGATAGGGACGTACCCTAGAGCTACGCAGTATTTT,CASRIGTYPRATQYF,few,TRBJ2-3,TRBV6-1,.
TGTGCCAGCAGCCAAGACAGCCTTTGGCCGGCTTTCTTT,CASSQDSLWPAFF,many,TRBJ1-1,TRBV3-1,.
TGTGCCAGCAGCGTAGGGGCCGGGCGGTCCTATGGCTACACCTTC,CASSVGAGRSYGYTF,.,TRBJ1-2,TRBV9,.
TGTGCCAGCAGTTTCCCCCCGTTTAGCGGGAGGCCCGAAGACACCGGGGAGCTGTTTTTT,CASSFPPFSGRPEDTGELFF,many,TRBJ2-2,TRBV28,TRBD2
TGTGCCAGCAGCCCCCAAAGGGACTATGGCTACACCTTC,CASSPQRDYGYTF,.,TRBJ1-2,TRBV7-8,.